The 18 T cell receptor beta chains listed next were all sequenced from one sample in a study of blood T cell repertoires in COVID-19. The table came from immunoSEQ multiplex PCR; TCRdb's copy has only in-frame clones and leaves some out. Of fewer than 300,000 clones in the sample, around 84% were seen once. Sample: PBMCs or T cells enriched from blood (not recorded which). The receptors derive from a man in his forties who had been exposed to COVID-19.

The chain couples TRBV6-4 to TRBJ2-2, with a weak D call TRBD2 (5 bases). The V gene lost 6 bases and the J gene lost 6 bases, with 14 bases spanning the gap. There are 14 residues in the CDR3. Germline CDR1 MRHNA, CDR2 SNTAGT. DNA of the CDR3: TGTGCCAGCAGGAGCCTTAAGGAGGCCGGGGAGCTGTTTTTT. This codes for CASRSLKEAGELFF.

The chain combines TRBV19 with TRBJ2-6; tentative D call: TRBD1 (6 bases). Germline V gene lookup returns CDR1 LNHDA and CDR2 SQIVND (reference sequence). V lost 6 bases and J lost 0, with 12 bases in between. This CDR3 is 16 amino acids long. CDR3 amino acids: CASSQGQISGANVLTF. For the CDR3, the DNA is TGTGCCAGTAGCCAGGGACAAATCTCTGGGGCCAACGTCCTGACTTTC.

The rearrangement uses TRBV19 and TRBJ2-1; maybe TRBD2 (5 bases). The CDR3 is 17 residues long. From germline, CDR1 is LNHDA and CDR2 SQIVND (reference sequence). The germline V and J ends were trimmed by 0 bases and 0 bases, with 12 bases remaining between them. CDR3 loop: CASSIDLRGSSYNEQFF. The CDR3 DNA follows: TGTGCCAGTAGTATAGATCTTAGAGGGAGCTCCTACAATGAGCAGTTCTTC.

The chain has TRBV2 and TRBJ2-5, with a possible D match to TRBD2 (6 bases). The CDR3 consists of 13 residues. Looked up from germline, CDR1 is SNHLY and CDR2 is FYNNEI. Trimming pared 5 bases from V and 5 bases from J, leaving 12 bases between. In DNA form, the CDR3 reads TGTGCCAGCAGTAGGGGACTCCAGGAGACCCAGTACTTC. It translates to CASSRGLQETQYF.

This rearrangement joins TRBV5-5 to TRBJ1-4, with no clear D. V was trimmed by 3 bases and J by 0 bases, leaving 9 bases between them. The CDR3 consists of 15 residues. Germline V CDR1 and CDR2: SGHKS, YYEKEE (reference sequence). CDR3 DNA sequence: TGTGCCAGCAGCTATGAAGCTGCAACTAATGAAAAACTGTTTTTT. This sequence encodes CASSYEAATNEKLFF.

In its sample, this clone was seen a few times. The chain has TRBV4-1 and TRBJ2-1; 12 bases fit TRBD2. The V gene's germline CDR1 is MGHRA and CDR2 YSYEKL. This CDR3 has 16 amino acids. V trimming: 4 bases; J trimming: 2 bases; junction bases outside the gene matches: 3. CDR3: CASSRGLAGTYNEQFF. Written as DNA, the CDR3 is TGCGCCAGCAGCCGGGGACTAGCGGGTACCTACAATGAGCAGTTCTTC.

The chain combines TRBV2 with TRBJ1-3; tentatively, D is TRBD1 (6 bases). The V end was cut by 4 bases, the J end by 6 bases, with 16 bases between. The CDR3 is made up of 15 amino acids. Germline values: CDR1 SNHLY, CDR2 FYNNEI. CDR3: CASSGQGTVANTIYF. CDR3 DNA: TGTGCCAGCAGTGGTCAGGGGACGGTTGCAAACACCATATATTTT.

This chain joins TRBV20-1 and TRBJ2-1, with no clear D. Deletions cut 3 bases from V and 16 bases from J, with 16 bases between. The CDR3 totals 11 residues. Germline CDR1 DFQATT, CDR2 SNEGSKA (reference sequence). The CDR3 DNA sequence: TGCAGTGCTAGTCCTCAGTTTGAATTATTCTTC. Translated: CSASPQFELFF.

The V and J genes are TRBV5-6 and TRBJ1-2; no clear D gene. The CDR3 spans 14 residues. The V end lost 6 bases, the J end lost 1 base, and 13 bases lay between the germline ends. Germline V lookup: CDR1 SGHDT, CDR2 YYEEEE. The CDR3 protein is CASIGDRGNYGYTF. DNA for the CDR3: TGTGCCAGCATCGGAGACCGAGGTAACTATGGCTACACCTTC.

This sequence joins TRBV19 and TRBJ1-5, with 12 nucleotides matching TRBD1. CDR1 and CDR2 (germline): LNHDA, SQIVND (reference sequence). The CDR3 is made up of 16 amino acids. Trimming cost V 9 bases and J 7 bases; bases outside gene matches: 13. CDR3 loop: CASESGTGGTIQPQHF. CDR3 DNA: TGTGCCAGCGAATCCGGGACAGGGGGCACGATCCAGCCCCAGCATTTT.

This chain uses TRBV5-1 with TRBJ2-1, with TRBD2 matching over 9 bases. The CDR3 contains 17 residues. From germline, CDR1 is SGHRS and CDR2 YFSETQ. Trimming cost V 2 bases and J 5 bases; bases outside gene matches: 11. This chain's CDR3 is CASSFAPSGGRDNEQFF. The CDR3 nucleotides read TGCGCCAGCAGCTTTGCTCCCTCGGGCGGGAGGGACAATGAGCAGTTCTTC.

The CDR3 bases are TGTGCCATCAGTGAGTCGCGGGAAGCGCAGTATTTT. Translating gives CAISESREAQYF. The chain uses TRBV10-3 and TRBJ2-3, with D maybe TRBD2 (6 bases). V was cut by 0 bases and J by 10 bases, with 8 bases left in between. Germline V gives CDR1 ENHRY, CDR2 SYGVKD. The CDR3 runs to 12 residues.

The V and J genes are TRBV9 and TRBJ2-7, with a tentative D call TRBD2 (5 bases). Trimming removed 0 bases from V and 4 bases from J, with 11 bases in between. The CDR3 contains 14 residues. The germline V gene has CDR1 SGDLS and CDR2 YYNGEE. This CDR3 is CASSVDDGGYEQYF. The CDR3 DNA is TGTGCCAGCAGCGTAGACGACGGAGGTTACGAGCAGTACTTC.

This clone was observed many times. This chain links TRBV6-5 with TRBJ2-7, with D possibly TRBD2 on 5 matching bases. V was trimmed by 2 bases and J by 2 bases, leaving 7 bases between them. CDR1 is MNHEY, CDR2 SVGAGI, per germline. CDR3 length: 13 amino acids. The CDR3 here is CASSYPGTYEQYF. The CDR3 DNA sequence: TGTGCCAGCAGTTACCCGGGGACCTACGAGCAGTACTTC.

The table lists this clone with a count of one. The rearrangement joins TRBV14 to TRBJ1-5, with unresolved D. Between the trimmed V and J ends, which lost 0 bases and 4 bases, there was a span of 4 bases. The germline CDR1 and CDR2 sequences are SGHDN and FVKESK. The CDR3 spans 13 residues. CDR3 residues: CASSQDGNQPQHF. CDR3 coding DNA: TGTGCCAGCAGCCAAGACGGTAATCAGCCCCAGCATTTT.

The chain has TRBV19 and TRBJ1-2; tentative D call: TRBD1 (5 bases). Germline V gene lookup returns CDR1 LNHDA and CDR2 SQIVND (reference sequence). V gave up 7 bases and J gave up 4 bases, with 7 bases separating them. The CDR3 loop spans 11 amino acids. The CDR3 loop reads CASTGGYGYTF. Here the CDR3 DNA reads TGTGCCAGTACGGGGGGCTATGGCTACACCTTC.

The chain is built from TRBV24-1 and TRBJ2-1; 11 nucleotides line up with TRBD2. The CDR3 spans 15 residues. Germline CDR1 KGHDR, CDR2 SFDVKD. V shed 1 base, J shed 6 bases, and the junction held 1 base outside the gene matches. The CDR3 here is CATSDFGTSGNEQFF. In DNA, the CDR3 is TGTGCCACCAGTGATTTCGGGACTAGCGGCAATGAGCAGTTCTTC.

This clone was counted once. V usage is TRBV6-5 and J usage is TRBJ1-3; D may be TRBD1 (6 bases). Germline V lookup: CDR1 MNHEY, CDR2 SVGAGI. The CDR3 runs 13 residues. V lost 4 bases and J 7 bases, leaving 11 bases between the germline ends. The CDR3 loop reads CASSSGVRNTIYF. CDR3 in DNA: TGTGCCAGCAGTTCAGGGGTTCGGAACACCATATATTTT.